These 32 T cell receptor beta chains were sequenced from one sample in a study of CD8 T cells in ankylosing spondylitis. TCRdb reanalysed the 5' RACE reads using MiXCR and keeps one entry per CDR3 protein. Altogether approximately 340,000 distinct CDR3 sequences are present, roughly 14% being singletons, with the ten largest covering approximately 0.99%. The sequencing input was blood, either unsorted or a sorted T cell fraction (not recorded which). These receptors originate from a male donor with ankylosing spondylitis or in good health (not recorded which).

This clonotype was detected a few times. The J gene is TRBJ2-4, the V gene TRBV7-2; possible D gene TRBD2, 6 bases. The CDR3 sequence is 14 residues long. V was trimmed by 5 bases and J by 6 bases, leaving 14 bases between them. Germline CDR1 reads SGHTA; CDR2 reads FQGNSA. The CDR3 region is CASSPAGRGNIQYF. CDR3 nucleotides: TGTGCCAGCAGCCCCGCTGGGCGGGGAAACATTCAGTACTTC. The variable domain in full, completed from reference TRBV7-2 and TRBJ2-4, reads GAGVSQSPSNKVTEKGKDVELRCDPISGHTALYWYRQSLGQGLEFLIYFQGNSAPDKSGLPSDRFSAERTGGSVSTLTIQRTQQEDSAVYLCASSPAGRGNIQYFGAGTRLSVL.

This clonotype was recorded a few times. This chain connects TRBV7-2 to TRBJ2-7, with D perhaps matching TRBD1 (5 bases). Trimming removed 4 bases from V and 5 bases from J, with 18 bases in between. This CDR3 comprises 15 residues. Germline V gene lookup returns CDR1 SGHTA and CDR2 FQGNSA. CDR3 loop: CASSSQQGLLHEQYF. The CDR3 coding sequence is TGTGCCAGCAGCTCACAGCAGGGTTTACTACACGAGCAGTACTTC.

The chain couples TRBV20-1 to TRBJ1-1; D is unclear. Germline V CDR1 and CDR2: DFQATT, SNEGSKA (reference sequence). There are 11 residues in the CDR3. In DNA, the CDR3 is TGCTGCCCAAGTACGAACACTGAAGCTTTCTTT. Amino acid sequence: CCPSTNTEAFF.

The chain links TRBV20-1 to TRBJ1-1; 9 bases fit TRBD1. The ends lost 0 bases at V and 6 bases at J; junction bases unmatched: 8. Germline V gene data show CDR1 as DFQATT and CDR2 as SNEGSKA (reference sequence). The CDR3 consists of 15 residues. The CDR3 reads CSARDGDRVVAEAFF. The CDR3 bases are TGCAGTGCTAGAGATGGGGACAGGGTGGTGGCTGAAGCTTTCTTT.

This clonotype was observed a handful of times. The CDR3 loop is CAKGGPGNTIYF. For the CDR3, the DNA is TGTGCCAAGGGGGGTCCTGGAAACACCATATATTTT. The chain has TRBV12-3 or TRBV12-4 and TRBJ1-3; D may be TRBD1 (6 bases). V gave up 10 bases and J gave up 2 bases, with 9 bases separating them. This CDR3 has 12 amino acids.

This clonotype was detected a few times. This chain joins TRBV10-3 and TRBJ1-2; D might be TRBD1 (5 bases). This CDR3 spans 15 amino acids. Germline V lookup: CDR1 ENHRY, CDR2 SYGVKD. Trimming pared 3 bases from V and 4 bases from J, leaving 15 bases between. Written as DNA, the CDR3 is TGTGCCATCAGTGACCTGGGGGGGGACCTCTATGGCTACACCTTC. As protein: CAISDLGGDLYGYTF.

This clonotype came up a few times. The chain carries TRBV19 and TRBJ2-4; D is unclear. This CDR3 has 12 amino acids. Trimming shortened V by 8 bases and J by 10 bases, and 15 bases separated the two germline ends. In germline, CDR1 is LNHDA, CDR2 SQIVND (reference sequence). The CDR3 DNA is TGTGCCAGTGAGGAGCAGTTTGGGATTCAGTACTTC. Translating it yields CASEEQFGIQYF.

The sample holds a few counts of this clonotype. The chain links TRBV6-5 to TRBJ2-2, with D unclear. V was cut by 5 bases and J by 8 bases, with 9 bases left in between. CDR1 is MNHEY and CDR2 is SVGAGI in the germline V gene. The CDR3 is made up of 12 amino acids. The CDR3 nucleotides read TGTGCCAGCAGTCCCCAGGTGGGGGAGCTGTTTTTT. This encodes CASSPQVGELFF.

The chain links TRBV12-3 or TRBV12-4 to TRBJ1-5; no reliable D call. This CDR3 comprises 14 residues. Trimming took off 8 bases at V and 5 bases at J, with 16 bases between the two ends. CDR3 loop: CASGREESYQPQHF. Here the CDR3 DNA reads TGTGCCAGCGGACGGGAGGAAAGCTATCAGCCCCAGCATTTT.

The DNA of the CDR3 is TGTGCCAGCAGCTTATCAGGGATAACCTACGAGCAGTACTTC. Translation gives CASSLSGITYEQYF. V usage is TRBV11-2 and J usage is TRBJ2-7; maybe TRBD1 (5 bases). From germline, CDR1 is SGHAT and CDR2 FQNNGV. The V and J ends lost 2 bases and 2 bases respectively, with 10 bases between them. This CDR3 is 14 amino acids long. Full variable domain (outside the CDR3, taken from reference TRBV11-2 and TRBJ2-7): EAGVAQSPRYKIIEKRQSVAFWCNPISGHATLYWYQQILGQGPKLLIQFQNNGVVDDSQLPKDRFSAERLKGVDSTLKIQPAKLEDSAVYLCASSLSGITYEQYFGPGTRLTVT.

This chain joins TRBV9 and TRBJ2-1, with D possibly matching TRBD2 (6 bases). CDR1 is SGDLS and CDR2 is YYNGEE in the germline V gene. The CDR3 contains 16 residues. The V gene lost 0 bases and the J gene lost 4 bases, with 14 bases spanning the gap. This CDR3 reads CASSVEGTSVYNEQFF. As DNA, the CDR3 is TGTGCCAGCAGCGTAGAGGGGACTTCCGTTTACAATGAGCAGTTCTTC.

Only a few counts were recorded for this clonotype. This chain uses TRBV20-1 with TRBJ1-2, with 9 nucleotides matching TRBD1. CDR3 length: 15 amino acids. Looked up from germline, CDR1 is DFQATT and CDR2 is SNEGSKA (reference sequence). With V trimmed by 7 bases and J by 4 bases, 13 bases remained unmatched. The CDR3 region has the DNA TGCAGTGTGTATCGGGACAGGGTGTCTACCTATGGCTACACCTTC. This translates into CSVYRDRVSTYGYTF.

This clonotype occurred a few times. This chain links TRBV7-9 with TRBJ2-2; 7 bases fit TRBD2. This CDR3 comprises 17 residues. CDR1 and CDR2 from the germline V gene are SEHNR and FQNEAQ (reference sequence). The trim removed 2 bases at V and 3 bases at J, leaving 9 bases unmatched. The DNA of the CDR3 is TGTGCCAGCAGCTTAAAGATCATGGCGGGGGACACCGGGGAGCTGTTTTTT. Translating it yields CASSLKIMAGDTGELFF.

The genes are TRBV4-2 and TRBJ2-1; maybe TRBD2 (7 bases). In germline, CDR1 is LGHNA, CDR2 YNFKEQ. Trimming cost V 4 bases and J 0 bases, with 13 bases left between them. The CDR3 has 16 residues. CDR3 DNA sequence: TGTGCCAGCAGCCGGGGGGGCTCTAGCTCCTACAATGAGCAGTTCTTC. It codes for CASSRGGSSSYNEQFF.

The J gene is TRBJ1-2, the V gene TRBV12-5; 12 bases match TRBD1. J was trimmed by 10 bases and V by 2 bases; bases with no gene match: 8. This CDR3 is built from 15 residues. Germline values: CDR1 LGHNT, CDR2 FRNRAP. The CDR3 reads CASGLTQGQGAFYTF. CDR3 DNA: TGTGCTAGTGGTTTGACCCAGGGACAGGGGGCCTTCTACACCTTC.

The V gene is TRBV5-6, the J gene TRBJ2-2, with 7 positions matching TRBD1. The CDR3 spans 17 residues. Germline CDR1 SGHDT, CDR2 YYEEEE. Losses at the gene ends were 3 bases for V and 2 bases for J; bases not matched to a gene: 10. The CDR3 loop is CASSSSGQRINTGELFF. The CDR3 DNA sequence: TGTGCCAGCAGCTCCTCGGGACAGAGGATAAACACCGGGGAGCTGTTTTTT.

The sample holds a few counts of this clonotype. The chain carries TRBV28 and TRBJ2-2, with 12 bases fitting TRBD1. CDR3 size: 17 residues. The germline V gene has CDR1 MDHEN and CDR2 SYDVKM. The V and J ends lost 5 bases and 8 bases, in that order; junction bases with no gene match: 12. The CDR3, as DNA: TGTGCCAGCAGTCTCCCGGGACAGGGGGCCTCGATTGGGGAGCTGTTTTTT. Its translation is CASSLPGQGASIGELFF.

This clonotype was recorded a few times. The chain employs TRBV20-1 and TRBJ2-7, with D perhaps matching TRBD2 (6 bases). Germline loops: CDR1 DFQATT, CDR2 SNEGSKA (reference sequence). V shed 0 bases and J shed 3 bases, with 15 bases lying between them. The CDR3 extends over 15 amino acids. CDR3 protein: CSARDGGWENYEQYF. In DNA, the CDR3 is TGCAGTGCTAGAGATGGGGGGTGGGAAAACTACGAGCAGTACTTC.

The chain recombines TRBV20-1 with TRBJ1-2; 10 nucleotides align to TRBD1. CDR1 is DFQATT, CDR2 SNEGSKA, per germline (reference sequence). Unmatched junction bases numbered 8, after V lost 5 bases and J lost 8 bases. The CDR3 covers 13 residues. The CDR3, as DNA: TGCAGTGCTCCGACAGGGGGCGGGATAGGCTACACCTTC. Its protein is CSAPTGGGIGYTF.

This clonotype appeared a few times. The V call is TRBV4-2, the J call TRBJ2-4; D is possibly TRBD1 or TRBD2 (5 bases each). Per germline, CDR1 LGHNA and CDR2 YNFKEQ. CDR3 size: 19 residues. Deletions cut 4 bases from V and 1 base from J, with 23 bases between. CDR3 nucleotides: TGTGCCAGCAGCCTCTCATCCGGGGACCTAAAAGCGGCCAAAAACATTCAGTACTTC. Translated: CASSLSSGDLKAAKNIQYF.

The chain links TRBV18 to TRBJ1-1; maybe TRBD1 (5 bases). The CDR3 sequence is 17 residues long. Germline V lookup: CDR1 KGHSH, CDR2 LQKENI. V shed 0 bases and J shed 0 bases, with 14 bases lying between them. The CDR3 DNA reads TGTGCCAGCTCACCACCCCGCTTAGGGGTGCTGAACACTGAAGCTTTCTTT. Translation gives CASSPPRLGVLNTEAFF.

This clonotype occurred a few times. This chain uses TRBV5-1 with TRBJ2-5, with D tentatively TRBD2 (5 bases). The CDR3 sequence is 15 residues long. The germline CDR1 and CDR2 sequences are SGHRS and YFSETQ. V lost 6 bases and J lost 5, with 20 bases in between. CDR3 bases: TGCGCCAGCACCCTAGAGTTTAGCGCTAGGGAGACCCAGTACTTC. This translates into CASTLEFSARETQYF.

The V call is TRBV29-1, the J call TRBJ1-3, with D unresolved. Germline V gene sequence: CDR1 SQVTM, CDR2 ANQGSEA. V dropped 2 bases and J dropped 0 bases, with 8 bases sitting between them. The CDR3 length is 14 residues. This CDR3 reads CSVELQSSGNTIYF. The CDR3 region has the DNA TGCAGCGTTGAATTGCAGAGCTCTGGAAACACCATATATTTT. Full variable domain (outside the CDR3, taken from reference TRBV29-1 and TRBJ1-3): SAVISQKPSRDICQRGTSLTIQCQVDSQVTMMFWYRQQPGQSLTLIATANQGSEATYESGFVIDKFPISRPNLTFSTLTVSNMSPEDSSIYLCSVELQSSGNTIYFGEGSWLTVV.

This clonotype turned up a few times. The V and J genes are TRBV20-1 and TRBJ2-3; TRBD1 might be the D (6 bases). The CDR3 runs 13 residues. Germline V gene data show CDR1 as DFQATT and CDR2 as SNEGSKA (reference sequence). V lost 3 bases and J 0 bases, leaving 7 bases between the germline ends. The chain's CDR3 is CSASRGSTDTQYF. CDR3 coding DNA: TGCAGTGCTAGTAGGGGGAGCACAGATACGCAGTATTTT.

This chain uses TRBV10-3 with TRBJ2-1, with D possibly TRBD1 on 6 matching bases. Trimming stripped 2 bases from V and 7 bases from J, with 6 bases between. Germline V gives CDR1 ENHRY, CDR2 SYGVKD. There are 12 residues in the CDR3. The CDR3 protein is CAISERGNEQFF. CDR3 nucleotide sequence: TGTGCCATCAGTGAGAGGGGGAATGAGCAGTTCTTC.

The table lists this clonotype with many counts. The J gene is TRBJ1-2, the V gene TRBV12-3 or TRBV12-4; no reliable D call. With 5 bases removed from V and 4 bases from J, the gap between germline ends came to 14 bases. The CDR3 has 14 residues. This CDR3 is CASSRARAVYGYTF. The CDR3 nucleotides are TGTGCCAGCAGTCGTGCTCGGGCAGTCTATGGCTACACCTTC.

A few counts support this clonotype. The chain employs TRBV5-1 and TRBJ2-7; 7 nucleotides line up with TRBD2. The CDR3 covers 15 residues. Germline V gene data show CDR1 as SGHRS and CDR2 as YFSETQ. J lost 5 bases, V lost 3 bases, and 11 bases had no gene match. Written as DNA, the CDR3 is TGCGCCAGCAGCTGGGCCTTTCCAGGGAGGGACGAGCAGTACTTC. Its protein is CASSWAFPGRDEQYF.

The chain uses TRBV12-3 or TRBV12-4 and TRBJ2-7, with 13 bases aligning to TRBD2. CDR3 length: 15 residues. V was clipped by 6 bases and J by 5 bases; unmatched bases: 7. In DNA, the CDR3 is TGTGCCAGCAGGACCGGGACTAGCGGGACCAACGAGCAGTACTTC. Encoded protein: CASRTGTSGTNEQYF.

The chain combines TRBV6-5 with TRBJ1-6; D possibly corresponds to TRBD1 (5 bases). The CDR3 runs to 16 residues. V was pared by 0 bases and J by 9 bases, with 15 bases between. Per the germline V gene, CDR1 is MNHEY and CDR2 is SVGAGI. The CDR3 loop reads CASSYSIGRGSSPLHF. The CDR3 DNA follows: TGTGCCAGCAGTTACTCGATTGGGAGGGGTAGTTCACCCCTCCACTTT.

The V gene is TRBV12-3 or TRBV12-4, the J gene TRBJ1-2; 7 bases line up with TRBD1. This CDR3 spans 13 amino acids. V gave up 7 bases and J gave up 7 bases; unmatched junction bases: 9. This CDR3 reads CASTSDRVGGYTF. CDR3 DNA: TGTGCCAGCACCTCCGACAGGGTGGGTGGCTACACCTTC.

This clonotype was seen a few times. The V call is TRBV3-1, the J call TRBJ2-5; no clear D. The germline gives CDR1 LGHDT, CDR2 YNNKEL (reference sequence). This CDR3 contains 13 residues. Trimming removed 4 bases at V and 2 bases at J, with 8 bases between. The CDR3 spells CASSPRLQETQYF. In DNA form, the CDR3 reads TGTGCCAGCAGCCCTCGACTGCAAGAGACCCAGTACTTC.

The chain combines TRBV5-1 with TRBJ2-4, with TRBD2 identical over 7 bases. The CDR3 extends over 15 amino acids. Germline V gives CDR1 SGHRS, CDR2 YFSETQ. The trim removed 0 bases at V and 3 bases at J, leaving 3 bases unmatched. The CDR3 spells CASSLGAGVKNIQYF. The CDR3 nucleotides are TGCGCCAGCAGCTTGGGTGCGGGGGTCAAAAACATTCAGTACTTC.